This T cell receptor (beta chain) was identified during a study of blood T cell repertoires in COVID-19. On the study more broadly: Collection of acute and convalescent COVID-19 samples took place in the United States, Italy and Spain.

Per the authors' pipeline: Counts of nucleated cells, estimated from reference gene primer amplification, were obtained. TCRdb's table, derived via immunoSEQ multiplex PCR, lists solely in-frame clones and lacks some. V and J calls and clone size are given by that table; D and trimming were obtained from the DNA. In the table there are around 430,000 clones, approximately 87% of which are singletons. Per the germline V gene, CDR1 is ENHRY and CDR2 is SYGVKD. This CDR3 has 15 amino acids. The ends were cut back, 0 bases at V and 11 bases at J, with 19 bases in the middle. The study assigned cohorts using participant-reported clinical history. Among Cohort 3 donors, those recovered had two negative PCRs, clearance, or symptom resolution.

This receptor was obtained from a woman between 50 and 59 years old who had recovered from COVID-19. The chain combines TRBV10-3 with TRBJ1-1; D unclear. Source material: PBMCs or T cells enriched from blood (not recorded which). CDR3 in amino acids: CAISESHLLSGGAFF. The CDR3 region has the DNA TGTGCCATCAGTGAGTCGCACCTTTTGAGCGGTGGGGCTTTCTTT.